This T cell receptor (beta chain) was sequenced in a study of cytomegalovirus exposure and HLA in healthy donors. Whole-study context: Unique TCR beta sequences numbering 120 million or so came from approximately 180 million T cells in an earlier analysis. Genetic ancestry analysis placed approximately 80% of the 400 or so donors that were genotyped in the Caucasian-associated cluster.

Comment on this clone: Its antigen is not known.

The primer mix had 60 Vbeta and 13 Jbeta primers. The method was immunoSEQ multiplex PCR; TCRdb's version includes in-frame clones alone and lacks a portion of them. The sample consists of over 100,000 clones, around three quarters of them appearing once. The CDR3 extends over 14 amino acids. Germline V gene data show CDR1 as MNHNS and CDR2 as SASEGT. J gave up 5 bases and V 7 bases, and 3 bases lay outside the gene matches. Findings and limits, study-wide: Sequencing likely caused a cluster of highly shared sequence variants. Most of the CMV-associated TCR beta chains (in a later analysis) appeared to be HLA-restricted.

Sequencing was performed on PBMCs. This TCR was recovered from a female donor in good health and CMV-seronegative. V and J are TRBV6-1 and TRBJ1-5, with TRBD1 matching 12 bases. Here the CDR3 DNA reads TGTGCCAGCAAAGGGACAGGGGGCTATCAGCCCCAGCATTTT. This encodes CASKGTGGYQPQHF.